Shown below are 31 T cell receptor beta chains from a single sample sequenced in a study of technical replicates of blood from a few donors. Clones were sequenced by immunoSEQ multiplex PCR, and TCRdb holds only the in-frame ones, with some missing. The repertoire holds 80,000 to 95,000 clones, with over 85% as singletons. The sample was T cells isolated from PBMCs. These receptor sequences come from a human donor in good health.

The CDR3 region is CASSSGQNIRTEAFF. For the CDR3, the DNA is TGTGCCAGTTCCTCGGGACAAAATATACGAACTGAAGCTTTCTTT. The V and J genes are TRBV19 and TRBJ1-1; weak D call: TRBD1 (6 bases). CDR1 is LNHDA, CDR2 SQIVND, per germline (reference sequence). V was clipped by 8 bases and J by 5 bases, with 21 bases between them. The CDR3 loop spans 15 amino acids.

This rearrangement joins TRBV30 to TRBJ1-5, with 9 positions matching TRBD1. V gave up 5 bases and J gave up 2 bases; unmatched junction bases: 4. CDR1 GTSNPN and CDR2 SVGIG come from the germline V gene (reference sequence). The CDR3 is 14 residues long. This CDR3 reads CAWGTGYGNQPQHF. The CDR3, as DNA: TGTGCCTGGGGGACAGGGTACGGCAATCAGCCCCAGCATTTT. The whole variable domain, remainder taken from reference TRBV30 and TRBJ1-5, is SQTIHQWPATLVQPVGSPLSLECTVEGTSNPNLYWYRQAAGRGLQLLFYSVGIGQISSEVPQNLSASRPQDRQFILSSKKLLLSDSGFYLCAWGTGYGNQPQHFGDGTRLSIL.

The chain links TRBV19 to TRBJ1-2; 7 bases line up with TRBD1. The V gene's germline CDR1 is LNHDA and CDR2 SQIVND (reference sequence). The length of the CDR3 is 15 residues. V lost 5 bases, J lost 2 bases, and 8 bases stayed unmatched. CDR3 region: CASSPGTARNYGYTF. Written as DNA, the CDR3 is TGTGCCAGTAGTCCTGGGACAGCGAGAAACTATGGCTACACCTTC.

CDR3 loop: CASSSRPREEQYF. CDR3 DNA sequence: TGTGCCAGCAGTTCAAGGCCGAGGGAGGAGCAGTACTTC. The chain has TRBV27 and TRBJ2-7; weak D call: TRBD2 (5 bases). CDR3 length: 13 residues. Germline V gene lookup returns CDR1 MNHEY and CDR2 SMNVEV (reference sequence). V lost 4 bases and J 7 bases, leaving 14 bases between the germline ends.

This chain links TRBV29-1 with TRBJ2-1; 8 nucleotides agree with TRBD2. With 1 base clipped from V and 7 bases from J, the junction kept 6 bases outside the gene matches. CDR1 is SQVTM and CDR2 is ANQGSEA in the germline V gene. CDR3 length equals 14 residues. Here the CDR3 DNA reads TGCAGCGTTGAAGGCGGGGGGTTGGATAATGAGCAGTTCTTC. Its protein product is CSVEGGGLDNEQFF.

This clone has only one observation. The V gene is TRBV30, the J gene TRBJ1-1; unclear D gene. Germline V gene sequence: CDR1 GTSNPN, CDR2 SVGIG (reference sequence). V was shortened by 4 bases and J by 10 bases, with 13 bases between the two germline ends. This CDR3 is built from 11 residues. In nucleotides, the CDR3 is TGTGCCTGGAAAGCGGCGGCTCGAGCTTTCTTT. Encoded protein: CAWKAAARAFF.

This chain joins TRBV5-6 and TRBJ2-7; D perhaps matches TRBD1 (6 bases). The CDR3 runs 15 residues. V was pared by 9 bases and J by 6 bases, with 25 bases between. Germline-derived CDR1 and CDR2 are SGHDT and YYEEEE. The CDR3 sequence: CATQDRPQSNGEQYF. Here the CDR3 DNA reads TGTGCCACTCAAGACAGGCCCCAGTCGAACGGCGAGCAGTACTTC.

This chain uses TRBV30 with TRBJ1-1; tentatively, D is TRBD1 (5 bases). Germline V gene lookup returns CDR1 GTSNPN and CDR2 SVGIG (reference sequence). The CDR3 length is 14 residues. The germline V and J ends were trimmed by 7 bases and 1 base, with 16 bases remaining between them. CDR3 loop: CASSQLTANTEAFF. The CDR3 bases are TGTGCCTCCTCACAACTGACAGCGAACACTGAAGCTTTCTTT.

V gene TRBV28 combines with J gene TRBJ1-2; D remains ambiguous. Germline values: CDR1 MDHEN, CDR2 SYDVKM. V lost 3 bases to trimming and J lost 7 bases, with 9 bases between them. The CDR3 is 12 residues long. CDR3: CASSLYSFGYTF. The CDR3 DNA is TGTGCCAGCAGTTTGTATTCCTTTGGCTACACCTTC.

The chain has TRBV27 and TRBJ2-1; a possible D gene is TRBD2 (5 bases). The CDR3 has 12 amino acids. The germline CDR1 and CDR2 sequences are MNHEY and SMNVEV (reference sequence). V lost 4 bases to trimming and J lost 10 bases, with 11 bases between them. CDR3 nucleotides: TGTGCCAGCAGTTCTTCTAGAGGGGAGCAGTTCTTC. Its protein is CASSSSRGEQFF.

This chain connects TRBV29-1 to TRBJ2-1, with 14 bases lining up with TRBD2. J lost 7 bases, V lost 3 bases, and 2 bases had no gene match. The germline gives CDR1 SQVTM, CDR2 ANQGSEA. The length of the CDR3 is 14 residues. CDR3 amino acids: CSVDRLAGGNEQFF. CDR3 bases: TGCAGCGTTGATAGACTAGCGGGAGGGAATGAGCAGTTCTTC.

The J gene is TRBJ2-3, the V gene TRBV4-1, with 12 bases matching TRBD2. This CDR3 region has 16 residues. With V trimmed by 1 base and J by 2 bases, 1 base remained unmatched. CDR1 and CDR2 (germline): MGHRA, YSYEKL. In nucleotides, the CDR3 is TGCGCCAGCAGCCAAGGGACTAGCGGGGACACAGATACGCAGTATTTT. Protein product: CASSQGTSGDTDTQYF.

For the CDR3, the DNA is TGTGCCAGCAGTCCCTCGGGGGGAAGGGGCTACGAGCAGTACTTC. Translation gives CASSPSGGRGYEQYF. The chain links TRBV27 to TRBJ2-7; 7 bases map to TRBD2. CDR3 length: 15 residues. After removal of 5 bases from V and 3 bases from J, the junction contained 10 bases not matched to a gene. Germline V gene lookup returns CDR1 MNHEY and CDR2 SMNVEV (reference sequence).

The chain couples TRBV29-1 to TRBJ1-2, with D possibly being TRBD1 (6 bases). Germline values: CDR1 SQVTM, CDR2 ANQGSEA. The CDR3 is 14 residues long. Trimming cost V 4 bases and J 4 bases, with 16 bases left between them. The CDR3 region is CSVVSQGLRYGYTF. CDR3 DNA: TGCAGCGTTGTGAGTCAGGGGCTTCGCTATGGCTACACCTTC.

This rearrangement joins TRBV28 to TRBJ1-1; a possible D gene is TRBD1 (6 bases). CDR3 size: 15 residues. The germline V gene has CDR1 MDHEN and CDR2 SYDVKM. V was clipped by 7 bases and J by 5 bases, with 20 bases between them. The CDR3 sequence is CASINGGAGWTEAFF. The CDR3 DNA sequence: TGTGCCAGCATCAATGGGGGGGCAGGCTGGACTGAAGCTTTCTTT.

The gene calls are TRBV18 and TRBJ1-5; no reliable D call. The V end was cut by 0 bases, the J end by 7 bases, with 19 bases between. The CDR3 has 17 amino acids. CDR1 and CDR2 (germline): KGHSH, LQKENI. The CDR3 spells CASSPPAGSGIRQPQHF. The DNA for the CDR3 is TGTGCCAGCTCACCACCAGCTGGGAGCGGAATACGGCAGCCCCAGCATTTT.

V usage is TRBV28 and J usage is TRBJ2-1, with a possible D match to TRBD1 (6 bases). The germline V gene encodes CDR1 MDHEN and CDR2 SYDVKM. Trimming took off 5 bases at V and 7 bases at J, with 15 bases between the two ends. The CDR3 length is 14 residues. The CDR3 loop is CASSPRTVRNEQFF. In DNA, the CDR3 is TGTGCCAGCAGTCCCCGGACAGTAAGGAATGAGCAGTTCTTC.

The chain uses TRBV2 and TRBJ2-5, with 9 positions matching TRBD2. The CDR3 spans 14 residues. The germline gives CDR1 SNHLY, CDR2 FYNNEI. Unmatched junction bases numbered 13, after V lost 6 bases and J lost 11 bases. The CDR3 loop is CASSIDNSGSKQYF. The CDR3 DNA sequence: TGTGCCAGCAGCATTGATAATAGCGGGAGCAAGCAGTACTTC.

A single count supports this clone. The DNA for the CDR3 is TGTGCCAGCAGCTTAGGGTATAACAGTAACTATGGCTACACCTTC. Protein: CASSLGYNSNYGYTF. The rearrangement links TRBV7-6 to TRBJ1-2; D is ambiguous. The CDR3 runs to 15 residues. V was cut by 1 base and J by 1 base, with 10 bases left in between. Germline loops: CDR1 SGHVS, CDR2 FNYEAQ.

The chain uses TRBV6-6 and TRBJ2-2; 7 bases match TRBD1. Germline V gives CDR1 MNHNY, CDR2 SVGAGI (reference sequence). This CDR3 contains 13 residues. Unmatched junction bases numbered 4, after V lost 7 bases and J lost 5 bases. The CDR3 loop is CASMIRGTGELFF. The CDR3 region has the DNA TGTGCCAGCATGATCAGGGGGACCGGGGAGCTGTTTTTT.

CDR3 amino acids: CASSQVPAGVYEQYF. CDR3 coding DNA: TGTGCCAGCAGCCAAGTCCCAGCGGGAGTGTACGAGCAGTACTTC. V and J are TRBV4-2 and TRBJ2-7; 8 nucleotides align to TRBD2. This CDR3 is 15 amino acids long. Germline values: CDR1 LGHNA, CDR2 YNFKEQ. The V segment lost 1 base and the J segment 4 bases; nucleotides outside the gene matches: 6.

The chain joins TRBV5-8 to TRBJ2-7; maybe TRBD1 (5 bases). The V gene's germline CDR1 is SGHTS and CDR2 YDEGEE. The CDR3 is 17 residues long. The V and J ends lost 0 bases and 3 bases respectively, with 19 bases between them. The CDR3 nucleotides are TGTGCCAGCAGCTTGGAGTCCAGGGCAGTTTCGTTCTACGAGCAGTACTTC. Translation gives CASSLESRAVSFYEQYF.

This chain links TRBV4-1 with TRBJ2-7; D unclear. The CDR3 is 18 amino acids. CDR1 MGHRA and CDR2 YSYEKL come from the germline V gene. Deletions cut 1 base from V and 0 bases from J, with 19 bases between. CDR3 sequence: CASSQVDFTGASSYEQYF. The CDR3 nucleotides read TGCGCCAGCAGCCAAGTCGACTTTACCGGCGCGAGCTCCTACGAGCAGTACTTC.

The V call is TRBV9, the J call TRBJ2-3, with 13 bases identical to TRBD2. The germline gives CDR1 SGDLS, CDR2 YYNGEE. The length of the CDR3 is 17 residues. V lost 0 bases and J lost 4; bases outside the gene matches: 5. Written as DNA, the CDR3 is TGTGCCAGCAGCGTAGTCGGACTAGCGGGAGTCCCAGATACGCAGTATTTT. This codes for CASSVVGLAGVPDTQYF.

This sequence joins TRBV10-3 and TRBJ2-7, with 7 bases that match TRBD1. The junction had 5 bases not matched to a gene; V was cut back by 6 bases and J by 3 bases. The CDR3 has 13 residues. Germline CDR1 is ENHRY and CDR2 is SYGVKD. Written as DNA, the CDR3 is TGTGCCATCAGCTCGGGACAGTTCTACGAGCAGTACTTC. Residues: CAISSGQFYEQYF.

The V gene is TRBV18, the J gene TRBJ1-1; perhaps TRBD1 as D (5 bases). Trimming stripped 2 bases from V and 7 bases from J, with 14 bases between. This CDR3 contains 14 residues. Germline CDR1 and CDR2: KGHSH and LQKENI. DNA of the CDR3: TGTGCCAGCTCACCATCCAGCGGGGGTTTTGAAGCTTTCTTT. Translated, it gives CASSPSSGGFEAFF.

The chain combines TRBV28 with TRBJ1-2; D gene unclear. The CDR3 consists of 11 residues. Deletions cut 6 bases from V and 8 bases from J, with 10 bases between. Per the germline V gene, CDR1 is MDHEN and CDR2 is SYDVKM. CDR3: CASSPAGGYTF. In DNA form, the CDR3 reads TGTGCCAGCAGCCCAGCGGGGGGCTACACCTTC.

This chain links TRBV28 with TRBJ2-7, with 10 bases that match TRBD2. Trimming took 5 bases from V and 3 from J; bases not matched to a gene: 7. CDR3 size: 15 residues. Germline V gene data show CDR1 as MDHEN and CDR2 as SYDVKM. Here the CDR3 DNA reads TGTGCCAGCAGTATTATAGCGGGAGGAGTCTACGAGCAGTACTTC. As protein: CASSIIAGGVYEQYF.

This clone appeared a single time. The CDR3 here is CASSVGLAGGGETQYF. The CDR3 DNA follows: TGTGCCAGCAGCGTAGGCCTAGCGGGAGGTGGAGAGACCCAGTACTTC. V is TRBV9 and J is TRBJ2-5; TRBD2 matches at 11 bases. V lost 0 bases, J lost 4 bases, and 5 bases stayed unmatched. Germline loops: CDR1 SGDLS, CDR2 YYNGEE. There are 16 residues in the CDR3.

CDR3 sequence (DNA): TGTGCCAGCAGTTCCGAGGTAGCGGGAGGCCCCTACGAGCAGTACTTC. It codes for CASSSEVAGGPYEQYF. The rearrangement uses TRBV6-5 and TRBJ2-7; 10 nucleotides agree with TRBD2. The CDR3 sequence is 16 residues long. Germline CDR1 reads MNHEY; CDR2 reads SVGAGI. The V and J ends lost 4 bases and 2 bases, in that order; junction bases with no gene match: 8.

The rearrangement links TRBV19 to TRBJ2-1; the match to TRBD2 covers 10 bases. V was pared by 5 bases and J by 2 bases, with 3 bases of the junction left unmatched. The CDR3 has 15 residues. Looked up from germline, CDR1 is LNHDA and CDR2 is SQIVND (reference sequence). The CDR3 DNA follows: TGTGCCAGTAGTGCGAGCGGGAGGGCCTACAATGAGCAGTTCTTC. This translates into CASSASGRAYNEQFF.